The 18 T cell receptor beta chains in this list originate from one sample, sequenced in a study of T cell responses to AZD1222 COVID-19 vaccine. Generated by immunoSEQ multiplex PCR, the TCRdb table keeps only in-frame clones and is missing some. This sample has around 130,000 clones, with 90% found just once. The sequencing here drew on peripheral blood, taken 28 days after the second dose of the MenACWY control vaccine. The source is an adult who received the MenACWY meningococcal vaccine as a control.

The genes are TRBV6-5 and TRBJ1-4, with D unclear. V lost 7 bases to trimming and J lost 5 bases, with 8 bases between them. This CDR3 comprises 12 residues. Germline loops: CDR1 MNHEY, CDR2 SVGAGI. The CDR3 DNA follows: TGTGCCAGCAAGCGGCAGAATGAAAAACTGTTTTTT. Its protein is CASKRQNEKLFF.

The chain uses TRBV21-1 and TRBJ1-6. TRBV21-1 has pseudogene status. The CDR3 has 19 amino acids. CDR3 sequence (DNA): TGTGCCAGCAGCAAAGCGCCAGGACCGACGAGCTCCTATAATTCACCCCTCCACTTT. The encoded protein is CASSKAPGPTSSYNSPLHF.

V usage is TRBV11-2 and J usage is TRBJ2-7; 7 bases match TRBD2. Germline values: CDR1 SGHAT, CDR2 FQNNGV. There are 16 residues in the CDR3. The trim removed 4 bases at V and 1 base at J, leaving 10 bases unmatched. The CDR3 sequence is CASSSGRGGFSYEQYF. The CDR3 coding sequence is TGTGCCAGCAGCTCCGGACGCGGGGGTTTTTCCTACGAGCAGTACTTC.

The rearrangement joins TRBV7-9 to TRBJ1-1, with a tentative D call TRBD1 (6 bases). This CDR3 comprises 15 residues. Germline lookup yields CDR1 SEHNR and CDR2 FQNEAQ (reference sequence). Between the trimmed V and J ends, which lost 6 bases and 4 bases, there was a span of 18 bases. CDR3 nucleotides: TGTGCCAGCAGACCTGTACAGGGTTTGGGCACTGAAGCTTTCTTT. It translates to CASRPVQGLGTEAFF.

There are a few counts of this clone. Mismatch with germline at one junction end may stem from a read error. The chain is built from TRBV5-4 and TRBJ1-6; D uncertain. In germline, CDR1 is SGHNT, CDR2 YYREEE (reference sequence). This CDR3 contains 14 residues. The DNA for the CDR3 is TGTGCCAGCAGCTTGGACCTGGCCGCCCCGCCTTTCTACTTT. Translating it yields CASSLDLAAPPFYF.

CDR3: CASRKTSSTDTQYF. The CDR3 nucleotides are TGTGCCAGCAGGAAGACTAGCAGCACAGATACGCAGTATTTT. V is TRBV2 and J is TRBJ2-3, with TRBD2 identical over 7 bases. The V gene end was trimmed by 6 bases and the J gene end by 0 bases; junction bases not matched to a gene: 3. CDR1 and CDR2 from the germline V gene are SNHLY and FYNNEI. The CDR3 sequence is 14 residues long.

This clone showed up just once. The V call is TRBV5-4, the J call TRBJ2-3; D not resolved. CDR3 length equals 13 residues. Between the trimmed V and J ends, which lost 0 bases and 4 bases, there was a span of 6 bases. CDR1 is SGHNT and CDR2 is YYREEE in the germline V gene (reference sequence). CDR3 coding DNA: TGTGCCAGCAGCTTGGAACCCGCAGATACGCAGTATTTT. Translating gives CASSLEPADTQYF.

This clone was counted only a few times. V gene TRBV6-5 combines with J gene TRBJ1-2; D unresolved. Germline CDR1 reads MNHEY; CDR2 reads SVGAGI. The CDR3 covers 14 residues. Trimming stripped 2 bases from V and 0 bases from J, with 7 bases between. Here the CDR3 reads CASSYGWTNYGYTF. CDR3 DNA sequence: TGTGCCAGCAGTTACGGCTGGACTAACTATGGCTACACCTTC.

The chain has TRBV6-5 and TRBJ1-5; D remains ambiguous. There are 14 residues in the CDR3. Germline V gives CDR1 MNHEY, CDR2 SVGAGI. V was trimmed by 6 bases and J by 1 base, leaving 10 bases between them. The CDR3 loop is CASRLDGSNQPQHF. CDR3 coding DNA: TGTGCCAGCAGGTTGGACGGGAGCAATCAGCCCCAGCATTTT.

The V and J genes are TRBV19 and TRBJ2-1, with TRBD2 identical over 7 bases. Germline trimming cut 0 bases from V and 5 bases from J; bases unmatched to any gene: 13. The CDR3 has 18 residues. CDR1 is LNHDA and CDR2 is SQIVND in the germline V gene (reference sequence). The CDR3 DNA follows: TGTGCCAGTAGTATAGATCGCAGGGCGGGAGCGTTCAACAATGAGCAGTTCTTC. Its protein product is CASSIDRRAGAFNNEQFF.

The V gene is TRBV19, the J gene TRBJ1-5; weak D call: TRBD1 (5 bases). Germline values: CDR1 LNHDA, CDR2 SQIVND (reference sequence). The CDR3 contains 15 residues. The V and J ends lost 3 bases and 3 bases respectively, with 12 bases between them. CDR3 residues: CASSIGGDVNQPQHF. CDR3 nucleotides: TGTGCCAGTAGTATTGGAGGGGATGTCAATCAGCCCCAGCATTTT.

J is TRBJ2-7 and V is TRBV30; TRBD1 aligns across 8 bases. The CDR3 consists of 16 residues. The ends lost 2 bases at V and 4 bases at J; junction bases unmatched: 13. Germline CDR1 reads GTSNPN; CDR2 reads SVGIG (reference sequence). The CDR3 sequence: CAWSSASQGVVYEQYF. CDR3 sequence (DNA): TGTGCCTGGAGTAGTGCATCACAGGGGGTTGTTTACGAGCAGTACTTC.

V is TRBV28 and J is TRBJ1-5, with 11 bases identical to TRBD1. After removal of 7 bases from V and 6 bases from J, the junction contained 5 bases not matched to a gene. The CDR3 covers 14 residues. The V gene's germline CDR1 is MDHEN and CDR2 SYDVKM. The CDR3 sequence: CASIKDRGLQPQHF. The CDR3 DNA reads as TGTGCCAGCATTAAGGACAGGGGGCTTCAGCCCCAGCATTTT.

The chain combines TRBV9 with TRBJ2-1; 11 bases align to TRBD2. The CDR3 contains 15 residues. V lost 4 bases to trimming and J lost 8 bases; unmatched junction nucleotides: 8. CDR1 and CDR2 (germline): SGDLS, YYNGEE. CDR3 DNA sequence: TGTGCCAGCAGCCCGAGTAGCGGGAGGGCCGATGAGCAGTTCTTC. Its protein product is CASSPSSGRADEQFF.

The chain carries TRBV29-1 and TRBJ1-2; D gene ambiguous. Trimming took 2 bases from V and 4 from J, leaving 8 bases between them. Germline CDR1 and CDR2: SQVTM and ANQGSEA. This CDR3 contains 12 residues. CDR3 sequence reads: CSVERRIYGYTF. In DNA, the CDR3 is TGCAGCGTTGAAAGGAGGATCTATGGCTACACCTTC. Filled out from reference TRBV29-1 and TRBJ1-2, the complete variable domain reads SAVISQKPSRDICQRGTSLTIQCQVDSQVTMMFWYRQQPGQSLTLIATANQGSEATYESGFVIDKFPISRPNLTFSTLTVSNMSPEDSSIYLCSVERRIYGYTFGSGTRLTVV.

J is TRBJ1-6 and V is TRBV11-3; D is ambiguous. This CDR3 is 13 amino acids long. Per the germline V gene, CDR1 is SGHNT and CDR2 is YENEEA. V dropped 1 base and J dropped 8 bases, with 6 bases sitting between them. CDR3 DNA: TGTGCCAGCAGCTTAGGGCCGGATTCACCCCTCCACTTT. Translated, it gives CASSLGPDSPLHF.

The rearrangement uses TRBV6-1 and TRBJ2-1, with a possible D match to TRBD1 (6 bases). The V end lost 5 bases, the J end lost 0 bases, and 14 bases lay between the germline ends. The CDR3 covers 16 residues. Germline CDR1 MNHNS, CDR2 SASEGT. The CDR3: CASSQDRSSSYNEQFF. The CDR3 DNA is TGTGCCAGCAGTCAAGACAGGTCGAGCTCCTACAATGAGCAGTTCTTC.

V gene TRBV25-1 combines with J gene TRBJ1-4, with D possibly matching TRBD1 (6 bases). The V end lost 1 base, the J end lost 2 bases, and 8 bases lay between the germline ends. The V gene's germline CDR1 is MGHDK and CDR2 SYGVNS. CDR3 length equals 15 residues. CDR3 DNA: TGTGCCAGCAGTGAATGGGGGCGGACTAATGAAAAACTGTTTTTT. Translation: CASSEWGRTNEKLFF.